One sample yielded the 2 T cell receptor beta chains listed below, sequenced in a study of T cells after yellow fever vaccination. Each CDR3 protein gets one entry after TCRdb re-called the 5' RACE reads with MiXCR. The sample lists 50,000 or so distinct CDR3 sequences, 6.6% seen once, with 20% to 25% in the top ten. This specimen was CD8+ T cells not binding an NS4B(214-222) dextramer, sorted from PBMCs, taken roughly 46 days after the first yellow fever vaccination. The receptors come from a man aged 18 to 30 who received the YFV17D yellow fever vaccine.

This chain connects TRBV6-1 to TRBJ2-1; D is perhaps TRBD1 (5 bases). Germline V gives CDR1 MNHNS, CDR2 SASEGT. Trimming took 5 bases from V and 6 from J, leaving 14 bases between them. The CDR3 covers 14 residues. Here the CDR3 reads CASSRSGPLNEQFF. The CDR3 DNA reads as TGTGCCAGCAGTCGATCAGGGCCCCTCAATGAGCAGTTCTTC.

A word on this clonotype: Sequence at one end of the junction differs from germline and may be a read error. V is TRBV12-3 or TRBV12-4 and J is TRBJ1-1; D ambiguous. The CDR3 loop spans 16 amino acids. CDR3 region: CVSSLAIGSLDTEAFF. The CDR3 DNA is TGTGTCAGCAGTTTAGCTATCGGAAGTTTGGACACTGAAGCTTTCTTT.